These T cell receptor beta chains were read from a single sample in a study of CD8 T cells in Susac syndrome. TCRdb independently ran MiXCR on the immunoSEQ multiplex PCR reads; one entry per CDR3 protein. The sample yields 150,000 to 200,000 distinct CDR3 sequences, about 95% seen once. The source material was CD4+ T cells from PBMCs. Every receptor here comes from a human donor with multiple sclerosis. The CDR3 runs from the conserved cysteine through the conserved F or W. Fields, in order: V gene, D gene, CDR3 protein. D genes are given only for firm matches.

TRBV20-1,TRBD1,CSARTGGMAGELFF
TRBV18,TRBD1,CASSSQGQGYEQYF
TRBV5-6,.,CASSLGGHRTYGYTF
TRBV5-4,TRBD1,CASSPPGTGGHEQYF
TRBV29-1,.,CSVRTDSYEQYF
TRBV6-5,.,CASSSGYGYTF
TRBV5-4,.,CASSLSWGLGYEQYF
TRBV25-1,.,CASSDWASSYEQYF
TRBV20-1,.,CSARGSGNTIYF
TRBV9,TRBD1,CASNARGGFYGYTF
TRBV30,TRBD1,CACGDSSYNEQFF
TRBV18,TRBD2,CASSPPTSGRNYEQYF
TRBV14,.,CASSPPGSPLHF
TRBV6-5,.,CASSLSISGEQYF
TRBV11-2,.,CASSLAAGVETQYF
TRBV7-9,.,CASSFGEQFF
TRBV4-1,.,CASSQDNMGYSNQPQHF
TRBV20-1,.,CSAGDRNSPLHF
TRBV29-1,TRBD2,CSVTPRSGGTDTQYF
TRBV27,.,CASSSSQGGSSYNEQFF
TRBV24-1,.,CATSDGGAKTQYF
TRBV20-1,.,CSASWTGTFGNYGYTF
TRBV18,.,CASFGLLAADTEAFF
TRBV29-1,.,CSVAQNSYPNYGYTF
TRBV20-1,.,CSASIADSETQYF
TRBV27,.,CASSFIQPRGDTQYF
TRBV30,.,CAWSRARETQYF
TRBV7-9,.,CASSLDTLKLFF
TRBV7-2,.,CASIRSSSYNEQFF
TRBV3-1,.,CASSQARGPYNEQFF
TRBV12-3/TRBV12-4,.,CASSSGSRPNIQYF
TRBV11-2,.,CASSLLYSWACTF
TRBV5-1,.,CASRRDTETQYF
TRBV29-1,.,CSVGAARGVEQYF
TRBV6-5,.,CASSYDSNYEQYF
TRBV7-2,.,CASSNRDGGWENIQYF
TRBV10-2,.,CASSGGSGGNQPQHF
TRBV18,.,CASSGLQLVGHGYTF
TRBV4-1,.,CASSQGTPKGEQYF
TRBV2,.,CASSVAPTDGYTF
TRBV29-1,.,CSVHRGTTEAFF